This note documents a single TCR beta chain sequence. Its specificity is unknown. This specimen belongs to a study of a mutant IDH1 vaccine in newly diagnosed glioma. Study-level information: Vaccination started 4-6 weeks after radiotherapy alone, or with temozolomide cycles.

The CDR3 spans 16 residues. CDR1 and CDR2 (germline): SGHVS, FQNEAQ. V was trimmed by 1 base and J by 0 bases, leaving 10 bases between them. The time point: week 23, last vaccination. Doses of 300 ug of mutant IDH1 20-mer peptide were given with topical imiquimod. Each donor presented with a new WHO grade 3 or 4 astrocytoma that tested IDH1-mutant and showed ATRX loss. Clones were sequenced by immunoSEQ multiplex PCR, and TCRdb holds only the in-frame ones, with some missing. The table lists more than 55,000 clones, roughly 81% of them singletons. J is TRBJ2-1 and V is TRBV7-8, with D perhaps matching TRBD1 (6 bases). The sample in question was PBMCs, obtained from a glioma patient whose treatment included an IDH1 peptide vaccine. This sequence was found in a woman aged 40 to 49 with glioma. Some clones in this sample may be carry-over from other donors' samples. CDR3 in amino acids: CASSLGGRSSYNEQFF. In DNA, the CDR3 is TGTGCCAGCAGCTTAGGGGGGCGTAGCTCCTACAATGAGCAGTTCTTC.